Each of the 14 T cell receptor beta chains below was sequenced from the same sample in a study of blood T cells in healthy people across ages. The authors ran a second PCR of roughly 6 to 12 cycles using a sample-barcoded 5' primer and a J-beta primer mix. TCRdb fed the 5' RACE reads into MiXCR, producing one record per CDR3 protein. The sample has about 640,000 distinct CDR3 sequences, approximately 50% seen once; the top ten hold 35% to 40%. The sequencing input was blood. Source of these receptors: a man in his 60s in good health.

This clonotype was observed at least ten times. The chain uses TRBV6-2 or TRBV6-3 and TRBJ2-7; either TRBD1 or TRBD2 may supply D (5 bases each). The CDR3 covers 13 residues. Germline assignment: CDR1 MNHEY and CDR2 SVGEGT. V gave up 3 bases and J gave up 0 bases, with 6 bases separating them. CDR3 nucleotide sequence: TGTGCCAGCAGTTATGGGGGCTCCTACGAGCAGTACTTC. It specifies CASSYGGSYEQYF.

This clonotype came up a few times. The V call is TRBV4-1, the J call TRBJ2-5; either TRBD1 or TRBD2 may supply D (7 bases each). CDR1 and CDR2 (germline): MGHRA, YSYEKL. Deletions cut 3 bases from V and 5 bases from J, with 16 bases between. CDR3 length: 15 amino acids. The CDR3: CASSHWTGGSETQYF. The CDR3, as DNA: TGCGCCAGCAGCCATTGGACAGGCGGGAGCGAGACCCAGTACTTC.

This clonotype was seen more than once but under ten times. The chain has TRBV29-1 and TRBJ1-4; D possibly corresponds to TRBD1 (5 bases). The germline CDR1 and CDR2 sequences are SQVTM and ANQGSEA. V was clipped by 6 bases and J by 4 bases, with 6 bases between them. The CDR3 is 11 amino acids. The CDR3 DNA follows: TGCAGCGTACAGGTTAATGAAAAACTGTTTTTT. Translating it yields CSVQVNEKLFF. Supplemented by reference TRBV29-1 and TRBJ1-4, the full variable domain reads SAVISQKPSRDICQRGTSLTIQCQVDSQVTMMFWYRQQPGQSLTLIATANQGSEATYESGFVIDKFPISRPNLTFSTLTVSNMSPEDSSIYLCSVQVNEKLFFGSGTQLSVL.

The chain is built from TRBV7-2 and TRBJ1-5; D might be TRBD1 (5 bases). CDR1 SGHTA and CDR2 FQGNSA come from the germline V gene. Trimming cost V 0 bases and J 3 bases, with 12 bases left between them. This CDR3 comprises 16 residues. As DNA, the CDR3 is TGTGCCAGCAGCTTAGCCGTGACAGACCTCAATCAGCCCCAGCATTTT. Translating gives CASSLAVTDLNQPQHF.

V usage is TRBV6-5 and J usage is TRBJ2-1, with 9 bases identical to TRBD2. Germline V gene sequence: CDR1 MNHEY, CDR2 SVGAGI. Trimming cost V 2 bases and J 8 bases; bases outside gene matches: 7. The CDR3 spans 15 residues. CDR3 sequence: CASSYQLAGDHEQFF. The CDR3 DNA sequence: TGTGCCAGCAGTTACCAGTTAGCGGGAGACCATGAGCAGTTCTTC.

V usage is TRBV6-5 and J usage is TRBJ1-1, with D perhaps matching TRBD1 (6 bases). V lost 6 bases and J lost 0, with 17 bases in between. The length of the CDR3 is 16 residues. CDR1 and CDR2 (germline): MNHEY, SVGAGI. CDR3 region: CASRPRQADMNTEAFF. The DNA for the CDR3 is TGTGCCAGCAGACCACGACAGGCGGACATGAACACTGAAGCTTTCTTT.

The J gene is TRBJ1-2, the V gene TRBV12-3 or TRBV12-4, with TRBD1 matching 7 bases. The CDR3 is made up of 16 amino acids. J lost 4 bases, V lost 6 bases, and 14 bases had no gene match. CDR3 nucleotides: TGTGCCAGCAGAGATCGGGGACAGCCTTCCCCCTATGGCTACACCTTC. Encoded protein: CASRDRGQPSPYGYTF.

The chain couples TRBV20-1 to TRBJ2-7; 8 bases match TRBD2. V dropped 6 bases and J dropped 3; count of bases not matched to a gene: 10. This CDR3 contains 14 residues. From germline, CDR1 is DFQATT and CDR2 SNEGSKA (reference sequence). This CDR3 is CSASPLAGGYEQYF. The CDR3 bases are TGCAGTGCAAGCCCCCTGGCGGGGGGCTACGAGCAGTACTTC.

This chain connects TRBV5-1 to TRBJ1-2; 8 bases fit TRBD1. Germline CDR1 and CDR2: SGHRS and YFSETQ. V dropped 0 bases and J dropped 6; count of bases not matched to a gene: 1. The CDR3 has 13 amino acids. CDR3 coding DNA: TGCGCCAGCAGCTTGGAGGGACAGGATGGCTACACCTTC. Protein product: CASSLEGQDGYTF.

The chain is built from TRBV7-9 and TRBJ1-2; 12 positions match TRBD1. This CDR3 has 16 amino acids. J gave up 10 bases and V 5 bases, and 14 bases lay outside the gene matches. CDR1 and CDR2 (germline): SEHNR, FQNEAQ (reference sequence). The chain's CDR3 is CASSRHRDRGHIDYTF. CDR3 coding DNA: TGTGCCAGCAGCCGACACCGGGACAGGGGGCATATTGACTACACCTTC.

V and J are TRBV2 and TRBJ1-2, with 7 bases aligning to TRBD1. Germline V gene data show CDR1 as SNHLY and CDR2 as FYNNEI. Trimming at V came to 7 bases and at J to 4 bases, leaving 9 bases not matched to a gene. The length of the CDR3 is 14 residues. The CDR3 DNA follows: TGTGCCAGCACCGGACAGGCCTGGGGCTATGGCTACACCTTC. Translated: CASTGQAWGYGYTF.

Only a few counts were recorded for this clonotype. The rearrangement uses TRBV4-2 and TRBJ2-3, with 10 bases aligning to TRBD2. The CDR3 spans 17 residues. V lost 4 bases to trimming and J lost 4 bases; unmatched junction nucleotides: 11. CDR1 and CDR2 from the germline V gene are LGHNA and YNFKEQ. CDR3 bases: TGTGCCAGCAGCCCTACTAGCGGGGTAGCGTTGGCAGATACGCAGTATTTT. This sequence encodes CASSPTSGVALADTQYF.

The genes are TRBV28 and TRBJ2-7; D tentatively reads TRBD1 or TRBD2 (6 bases each). Trimming cost V 4 bases and J 0 bases, with 10 bases left between them. Germline V gene lookup returns CDR1 MDHEN and CDR2 SYDVKM. The CDR3 loop spans 14 amino acids. CDR3 nucleotide sequence: TGTGCCAGCAGTTCCTCGGGGGCCTCCTACGAGCAGTACTTC. Amino acid sequence: CASSSSGASYEQYF.

This clonotype was counted at least ten times. The CDR3 DNA reads TGCAGCGTTGAGGGACAGGGGGCCTACGAGCAGTACTTC. Protein: CSVEGQGAYEQYF. The V call is TRBV29-1, the J call TRBJ2-7, with 11 nucleotides matching TRBD1. CDR1 SQVTM and CDR2 ANQGSEA come from the germline V gene. V lost 3 bases to trimming and J lost 2 bases; unmatched junction nucleotides: 0. The CDR3 is 13 residues long.